The rows below give T cell receptor beta chains drawn from one sample of a study of cytomegalovirus exposure and HLA in healthy donors. Profiling relied on immunoSEQ multiplex PCR, and the TCRdb table lists in-frame clones only, not all of them. This sample has about 160,000 clones; 84% occur once, and the top ten carry about 6%. Material: PBMCs. These receptors all stem from a man in his fifties in good health and CMV-seropositive. Each CDR3 is given with its conserved first and last residue. The D gene is left open where the match is weak. The size field is filled for only some rows; it gives once, few, many or a size class.

v_call	d_call	j_call	clone_size	cdr3_nt	cdr3_aa
TRBV7-2	-	TRBJ2-7	-	TGTGCCAGCAGTAAGACAGGGGAGGGCTCCTACGAGCAGTACTTC	CASSKTGEGSYEQYF
TRBV11-3	TRBD1	TRBJ2-3	-	TGTGCCAGCAGCCTTACCTTACAGGGGGCTAGGAATACGCAGTATTTT	CASSLTLQGARNTQYF
TRBV4-1	-	TRBJ2-5	once	TGCGCCAGCAGCCTCCTATCGTCGAGCGGAGCACAAGAGACCCAGTACTTC	CASSLLSSSGAQETQYF
TRBV7-8	TRBD1	TRBJ1-3	-	TGTGCCAGCAGCCGGACAGGGGCTGGAAACACCATATATTTT	CASSRTGAGNTIYF
TRBV29-1	TRBD1	TRBJ2-5	-	TGCAGCGTTCGGACAGGGGGAGAGACCCAGTACTTC	CSVRTGGETQYF
TRBV9	TRBD1	TRBJ1-2	-	TGTGCCAGCAGCGTAGGGGGGCAAGGGGGCGGAGGCTACACCTTC	CASSVGGQGGGGYTF
TRBV11-2	TRBD1	TRBJ2-2	-	TGTGCCAGCAGCTCCGGGACAGGGTACACCGGGGAGCTGTTTTTT	CASSSGTGYTGELFF
TRBV6-6	TRBD1	TRBJ1-1	-	TGTGCCAGCAGTTACGGGACAGGGGTCCGCGACACTGAAGCTTTCTTT	CASSYGTGVRDTEAFF
TRBV7-9	TRBD2	TRBJ2-1	-	TGTGCCAGCAGCTCGAAGCGGGAATTCTCCTACAATGAGCAGTTCTTC	CASSSKREFSYNEQFF
TRBV6-5	-	TRBJ1-1	-	TGTGCCAGCAGTTACTCCGGGAAAGCTTTCTTT	CASSYSGKAFF
TRBV5-6	-	TRBJ1-3	-	TGTGCCAGCAGCTCGGGCAGGGTGTCTGGAAACACCATATATTTT	CASSSGRVSGNTIYF
TRBV5-1	TRBD1	TRBJ1-3	-	TGCGCCAGCAGCTTCGGACAGGGGAACACCATATATTTT	CASSFGQGNTIYF
TRBV7-8	TRBD1	TRBJ1-3	-	TGTGCCAGCAGCTTAGCGGACAGGGTAACTGGAAACACCATATATTTT	CASSLADRVTGNTIYF
TRBV7-9	TRBD2	TRBJ2-1	-	TGTGCCAGCAGCCTAGCTTTACTAGCGGGAGGTGGCGATGAGCAGTTCTTC	CASSLALLAGGGDEQFF
TRBV19	TRBD1	TRBJ1-4	-	TGTGCCAGTATGCTGACCAGGGGGACTAATGAAAAACTGTTTTTT	CASMLTRGTNEKLFF
TRBV11-2	TRBD1	TRBJ1-2	-	TGTGCCAGCAGCTTAGTGAGAGGGACAGCTTATGGCTACACCTTC	CASSLVRGTAYGYTF
TRBV19	TRBD2	TRBJ2-2	-	TGTGCCAGTAGGGACCGGGGGGGGCAGTACACCGGGGAGCTGTTTTTT	CASRDRGGQYTGELFF
TRBV10-2	-	TRBJ1-2	-	TGCGCCAGCAGTGAGTCGCAGGGGCGAGATAACTATGGCTACACCTTC	CASSESQGRDNYGYTF
TRBV6-1	TRBD2	TRBJ2-5	-	TGTGCCAGCAGTGAATTTAGCGGGGGGGCGGGAGAGACCCAGTACTTC	CASSEFSGGAGETQYF
TRBV4-1	TRBD1	TRBJ2-7	few	TGCGCCAGCAGCCTCGACGGGACAGGAGCCTACGAGCAGTACTTC	CASSLDGTGAYEQYF
TRBV4-2	TRBD2	TRBJ2-3	-	TGTGCCAGCAGCCAAGGGACTAGCGGGCACCCTAGCACAGATACGCAGTATTTT	CASSQGTSGHPSTDTQYF
TRBV7-3	-	TRBJ2-5	-	TGTGCCAGCAGCTCCCTCGACAGGACACAAGGAGAGACCCAGTACTTC	CASSSLDRTQGETQYF
TRBV5-1	-	TRBJ2-2	-	TGCGCCAGCAGCTTGGGGGCCCCGCACGGGGAGCTGTTTTTT	CASSLGAPHGELFF
TRBV11-3	TRBD1	TRBJ2-1	-	TGTGCCAGCAGCTTAGATGGGGGACAGACCACCTACAATGAGCAGTTCTTC	CASSLDGGQTTYNEQFF
TRBV19	TRBD2	TRBJ2-3	-	TGTGCCAGTAGTATAACTAGCGGGGGAGGGAGGGTTACAGATACGCAGTATTTT	CASSITSGGGRVTDTQYF
TRBV6-1	TRBD1	TRBJ1-2	-	TGTGCCAGCAGGCGACAGGGGGAGTGGTATGGCTACACCTTC	CASRRQGEWYGYTF
TRBV6-6	TRBD1	TRBJ1-4	once	TGTGCCAGCAGTTACGGGACAGGGATTGAAAAACTGTTTTTT	CASSYGTGIEKLFF